Presented here are 27 T cell receptor beta chains from one specimen sequenced in a study of T cell responses to AZD1222 COVID-19 vaccine. The repertoire was sequenced with immunoSEQ multiplex PCR; TCRdb's copy has only in-frame clones and lacks some. The sample includes about 81,000 clones, approximately 90% of them seen just once. The sample in question was peripheral blood, obtained 28 days after the second AZD1222 dose. These receptors all stem from an adult who received the AZD1222 COVID-19 vaccine.

V and J are TRBV27 and TRBJ2-7; 13 nucleotides align to TRBD2. CDR1 is MNHEY, CDR2 SMNVEV, per germline (reference sequence). The CDR3 has 16 amino acids. CDR3 region: CTTRGTSGIGYYEQYF. CDR3 DNA sequence: TGTACGACTAGGGGGACTAGCGGGATCGGGTACTACGAGCAGTACTTC.

The CDR3 is CASTLLAAQAYEQYF. The CDR3 coding sequence is TGTGCCAGCACCCTACTAGCGGCCCAAGCCTACGAGCAGTACTTC. J is TRBJ2-7 and V is TRBV7-2; 8 bases fit TRBD2. J was trimmed by 2 bases and V by 7 bases; bases with no gene match: 10. The CDR3 contains 15 residues. CDR1 and CDR2 (germline): SGHTA, FQGNSA.

This chain joins TRBV11-2 and TRBJ2-1; 7 bases are shared with TRBD2. From germline, CDR1 is SGHAT and CDR2 FQNNGV. The V gene end was trimmed by 5 bases and the J gene end by 0 bases; junction bases not matched to a gene: 13. There are 18 residues in the CDR3. CDR3 nucleotide sequence: TGTGCCAGCAGCCGCATCGCTAGCGGAGGGAGCTCCTACAATGAGCAGTTCTTC. Amino acids: CASSRIASGGSSYNEQFF.

The chain recombines TRBV14 with TRBJ2-7, with no clear D. V dropped 3 bases and J dropped 6 bases, with 12 bases sitting between them. The V gene's germline CDR1 is SGHDN and CDR2 FVKESK. CDR3 length: 13 amino acids. The CDR3 here is CASSQGNFGEQYF. In DNA, the CDR3 is TGTGCCAGCAGCCAGGGAAACTTTGGCGAGCAGTACTTC.

This clone was recorded once. The chain joins TRBV29-1 to TRBJ1-5; D not certain. Trimming cost V 4 bases and J 5 bases, with 12 bases left between them. The CDR3 is 13 residues long. The germline V gene encodes CDR1 SQVTM and CDR2 ANQGSEA. The CDR3 bases are TGCAGCGTTGGGGCTGGGCTCGATCAGCCCCAGCATTTT. It yields the protein CSVGAGLDQPQHF.

The chain links TRBV6-6 to TRBJ1-1; 7 nucleotides agree with TRBD1. V lost 6 bases, J lost 3 bases, and 10 bases stayed unmatched. CDR3 length equals 15 residues. From germline, CDR1 is MNHNY and CDR2 SVGAGI (reference sequence). The CDR3 spells CASRQTGMRDTEAFF. The CDR3 DNA reads TGTGCCAGCAGGCAGACAGGGATGAGAGACACTGAAGCTTTCTTT.

The chain links TRBV7-9 to TRBJ2-5; possible D gene TRBD1, 5 bases. The CDR3 totals 16 residues. CDR1 SEHNR and CDR2 FQNEAQ come from the germline V gene (reference sequence). V was trimmed by 2 bases and J by 5 bases, leaving 18 bases between them. CDR3 amino acids: CASSLLSGKGHETQYF. The CDR3, as DNA: TGTGCCAGCAGCTTATTGTCAGGGAAGGGTCACGAGACCCAGTACTTC. Full variable domain (missing parts from reference TRBV7-9 and TRBJ2-5): DTGVSQNPRHKITKRGQNVTFRCDPISEHNRLYWYRQTLGQGPEFLTYFQNEAQLEKSRLLSDRFSAERPKGSFSTLEIQRTEQGDSAMYLCASSLLSGKGHETQYFGPGTRLLVL.

V gene TRBV15 combines with J gene TRBJ2-1; no clear D gene. The germline V gene has CDR1 LNHNV and CDR2 YYDKDF (reference sequence). This CDR3 is built from 12 residues. V lost 5 bases and J lost 3, with 5 bases in between. CDR3 protein: CATSLSYNEQFF. The CDR3 bases are TGTGCCACCAGCCTCAGCTACAATGAGCAGTTCTTC.

The chain has TRBV2 and TRBJ1-1, with a possible D match to TRBD1 (5 bases). The germline V gene has CDR1 SNHLY and CDR2 FYNNEI. The CDR3 is made up of 12 amino acids. V was trimmed by 6 bases and J by 11 bases, leaving 16 bases between them. The CDR3 protein is CASRRKGHGAFF. DNA for the CDR3: TGTGCCAGCAGGAGAAAGGGGCACGGGGCTTTCTTT.

This clone was found once. This chain connects TRBV6-5 to TRBJ2-3; 7 bases align to TRBD2. After removal of 10 bases from V and 2 bases from J, the junction contained 9 bases not matched to a gene. Germline V gene lookup returns CDR1 MNHEY and CDR2 SVGAGI. There are 14 residues in the CDR3. CDR3 amino acids: CATGGTTYTDTQYF. In nucleotides, the CDR3 is TGTGCCACTGGAGGGACTACATACACAGATACGCAGTATTTT.

The V and J genes are TRBV3-1 (or the pseudogene TRBV3-2) and TRBJ2-7, with D possibly called TRBD1 or TRBD2 (6 bases each). V was cut by 4 bases and J by 2 bases, with 21 bases left in between. Germline assignment: CDR1 LGHDT and CDR2 YNNKEL (reference sequence). This CDR3 comprises 17 residues. DNA for the CDR3: TGTGCCAGCAGCCCTCTCAGCGGGCAGGGGAAGGCCTACGAGCAGTACTTC. Translated, it gives CASSPLSGQGKAYEQYF.

This chain links TRBV2 with TRBJ1-2; D is perhaps TRBD1 (5 bases). The CDR3 contains 13 residues. CDR1 and CDR2 (germline): SNHLY, FYNNEI. The V gene lost 3 bases and the J gene lost 8 bases, with 13 bases spanning the gap. The CDR3 bases are TGTGCCAGCAGTGATTCGAGGGGAGGGGGCTACACCTTC. Translation: CASSDSRGGGYTF.

This sequence joins TRBV28 and TRBJ2-6, with 9 nucleotides matching TRBD1. The J segment lost 0 bases and the V segment lost 6 bases, leaving 6 bases of the junction unmatched. The germline V gene encodes CDR1 MDHEN and CDR2 SYDVKM. The CDR3 covers 17 residues. CDR3 sequence: CASRHRDRDSGANVLTF. CDR3 coding DNA: TGTGCCAGCAGACATAGGGACAGGGACTCTGGGGCCAACGTCCTGACTTTC.

The V and J genes are TRBV6-2 or TRBV6-3 and TRBJ2-3; D is possibly TRBD1 or TRBD2 (5 bases each). Germline V gene lookup returns CDR1 MNHEY and CDR2 SVGEGT. This CDR3 comprises 15 residues. V was trimmed by 5 bases and J by 2 bases, leaving 14 bases between them. In DNA form, the CDR3 reads TGTGCCAGCAGTACCGCAGGGAGAACCACAGATACGCAGTATTTT. This gives the protein CASSTAGRTTDTQYF.

This clone was counted a single time. V and J are TRBV5-4 and TRBJ2-3; D unresolved. The CDR3 consists of 13 residues. Trimming pared 2 bases from V and 3 bases from J, leaving 7 bases between. Germline V gene lookup returns CDR1 SGHNT and CDR2 YYREEE (reference sequence). CDR3 bases: TGTGCCAGCAGCTTTAGTGGGACAGATACGCAGTATTTT. This codes for CASSFSGTDTQYF.

The rearrangement links TRBV10-3 to TRBJ2-5, with a tentative D call TRBD1 (5 bases). Per germline, CDR1 ENHRY and CDR2 SYGVKD. The CDR3 spans 14 residues. The V end was cut by 3 bases, the J end by 5 bases, with 13 bases between. This chain's CDR3 is CAISEGEPRETQYF. The CDR3, as DNA: TGTGCCATCAGTGAAGGGGAACCCCGGGAGACCCAGTACTTC.

This clone was seen just once. The chain carries TRBV29-1 and TRBJ2-1; TRBD2 is a possible D gene (5 bases). CDR1 and CDR2 from the germline V gene are SQVTM and ANQGSEA. This CDR3 comprises 14 residues. Trimming took off 0 bases at V and 12 bases at J, with 18 bases between the two ends. The CDR3 DNA reads as TGCAGCGTTGAAGATCCAGCGGCCCGCCTTTGGCAGTTCTTC. Amino acid sequence: CSVEDPAARLWQFF.

This clone has only a few counts. The genes are TRBV3-1 (or the pseudogene TRBV3-2) and TRBJ2-3, with a weak D call TRBD1 (6 bases). V lost 4 bases and J 1 base, leaving 12 bases between the germline ends. The CDR3 contains 15 residues. Germline V gives CDR1 LGHDT, CDR2 YNNKEL (reference sequence). CDR3 in DNA: TGTGCCAGCAGCCTTCAGGGGAGCGGCACAGATACGCAGTATTTT. The encoded protein is CASSLQGSGTDTQYF.

This clone has only one observation. The V call is TRBV28, the J call TRBJ2-1, with 10 bases aligning to TRBD2. Per germline, CDR1 MDHEN and CDR2 SYDVKM. This CDR3 region has 15 residues. Trimming took 8 bases from V and 7 from J; bases not matched to a gene: 11. CDR3 nucleotides: TGTGCCAGCTTAGCGGGAGGATTGAAGGGGAATGAGCAGTTCTTC. The encoded protein is CASLAGGLKGNEQFF.

The J gene is TRBJ2-1, the V gene TRBV28; TRBD1 is a possible D gene (6 bases). The CDR3 spans 15 residues. V gave up 5 bases and J gave up 5 bases, with 16 bases separating them. The germline V gene encodes CDR1 MDHEN and CDR2 SYDVKM. In DNA form, the CDR3 reads TGTGCCAGCAGTATAATTACAGGGCTCGACAATGAGCAGTTCTTC. Translating it yields CASSIITGLDNEQFF.

Here the CDR3 reads CASSFTSAYEQYF. The CDR3 DNA reads TGTGCCAGCAGCTTCACCAGTGCCTACGAGCAGTACTTC. This chain uses TRBV11-2 with TRBJ2-7; D not resolved. Trimming left V 3 bases short and J 2 bases short, with 8 bases between. Germline V gene sequence: CDR1 SGHAT, CDR2 FQNNGV. CDR3 length equals 13 residues. The complete variable domain, with remaining parts taken from reference TRBV11-2 and TRBJ2-7, reads EAGVAQSPRYKIIEKRQSVAFWCNPISGHATLYWYQQILGQGPKLLIQFQNNGVVDDSQLPKDRFSAERLKGVDSTLKIQPAKLEDSAVYLCASSFTSAYEQYFGPGTRLTVT.

The CDR3 nucleotides are TGTGCCAGTAGTATGCAATCCAGTCAGGGGGCAGGGGAGCAGTTCTTC. This codes for CASSMQSSQGAGEQFF. The rearrangement links TRBV19 to TRBJ2-1; TRBD1 matches at 8 bases. The CDR3 is made up of 16 amino acids. Germline V gene sequence: CDR1 LNHDA, CDR2 SQIVND (reference sequence). The V segment lost 3 bases and the J segment 10 bases; nucleotides outside the gene matches: 14.

The chain carries TRBV29-1 and TRBJ1-2, with D perhaps matching TRBD1 (6 bases). The CDR3 has 11 amino acids. CDR1 and CDR2 (germline): SQVTM, ANQGSEA. The V gene lost 6 bases and the J gene lost 5 bases, with 10 bases spanning the gap. The CDR3 protein is CSVRTEYGYTF. As DNA, the CDR3 is TGCAGCGTCAGGACAGAATATGGCTACACCTTC.

This chain uses TRBV7-8 with TRBJ2-7; 9 positions match TRBD1. CDR1 and CDR2 (germline): SGHVS, FQNEAQ. The CDR3 totals 16 residues. V lost 4 bases to trimming and J lost 7 bases; unmatched junction nucleotides: 14. CDR3 residues: CASSSAGGTGPREQYF. The CDR3, as DNA: TGTGCCAGCAGCTCTGCGGGCGGGACAGGGCCTCGGGAGCAGTACTTC. Together with reference TRBV7-8 and TRBJ2-7, the CDR3 gives the full variable domain: GAGVSQSPRYKVAKRGQDVALRCDPISGHVSLFWYQQALGQGPEFLTYFQNEAQLDKSGLPSDRFFAERPEGSVSTLKIQRTQQEDSAVYLCASSSAGGTGPREQYFGPGTRLTVT.

The genes are TRBV15 and TRBJ2-5; D is unresolved. This CDR3 has 13 residues. CDR1 is LNHNV, CDR2 YYDKDF, per germline (reference sequence). The germline V and J ends were trimmed by 1 base and 5 bases, with 8 bases remaining between them. The CDR3 nucleotides read TGTGCCACCAGCAGAGCCCAGGTGGAGACCCAGTACTTC. It translates to CATSRAQVETQYF.

The J gene is TRBJ2-7, the V gene TRBV28, with D hard to call. V was pared by 7 bases and J by 2 bases, with 15 bases between. The length of the CDR3 is 14 residues. Looked up from germline, CDR1 is MDHEN and CDR2 is SYDVKM. The CDR3 loop reads CASIRPQFTYEQYF. The CDR3 DNA reads TGTGCCAGCATCCGACCCCAGTTCACCTACGAGCAGTACTTC.

This chain links TRBV6-5 with TRBJ1-5; a possible D gene is TRBD1 (5 bases). The CDR3 length is 11 residues. CDR1 is MNHEY and CDR2 is SVGAGI in the germline V gene. The V end lost 8 bases, the J end lost 6 bases, and 8 bases lay between the germline ends. The DNA for the CDR3 is TGTGCCAGCTTAGGGGCTCAGCCCCAGCATTTT. It translates to CASLGAQPQHF.